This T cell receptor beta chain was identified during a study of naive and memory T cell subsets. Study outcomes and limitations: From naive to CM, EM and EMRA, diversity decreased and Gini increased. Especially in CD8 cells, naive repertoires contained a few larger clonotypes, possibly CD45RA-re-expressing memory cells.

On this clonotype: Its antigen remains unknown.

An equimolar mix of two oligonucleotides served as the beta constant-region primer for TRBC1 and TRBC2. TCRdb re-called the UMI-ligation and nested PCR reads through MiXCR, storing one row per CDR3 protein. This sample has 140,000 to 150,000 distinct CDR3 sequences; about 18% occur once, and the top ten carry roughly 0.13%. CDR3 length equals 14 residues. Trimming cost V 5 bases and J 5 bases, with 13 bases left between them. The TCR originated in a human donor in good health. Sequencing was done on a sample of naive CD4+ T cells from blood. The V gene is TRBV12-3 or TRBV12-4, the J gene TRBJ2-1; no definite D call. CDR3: CASSRLRRDNEQFF. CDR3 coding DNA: TGTGCCAGCAGTCGTCTCCGACGGGACAATGAGCAGTTCTTC.